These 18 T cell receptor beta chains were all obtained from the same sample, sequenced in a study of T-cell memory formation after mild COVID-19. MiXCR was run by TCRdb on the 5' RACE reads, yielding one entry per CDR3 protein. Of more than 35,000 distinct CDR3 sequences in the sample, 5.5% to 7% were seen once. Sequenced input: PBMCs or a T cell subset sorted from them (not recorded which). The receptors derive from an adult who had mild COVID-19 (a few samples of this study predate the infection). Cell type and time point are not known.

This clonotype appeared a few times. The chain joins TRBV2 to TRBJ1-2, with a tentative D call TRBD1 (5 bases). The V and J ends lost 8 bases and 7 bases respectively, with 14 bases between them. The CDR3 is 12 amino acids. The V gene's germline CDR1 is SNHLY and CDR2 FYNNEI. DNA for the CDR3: TGTGCCAGCGGGGGAGGGTCTGCTGGCTACACCTTC. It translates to CASGGGSAGYTF.

The CDR3 is CASSQIFSGGATGELFF. CDR3 DNA sequence: TGTGCCAGCAGCCAGATCTTTAGCGGGGGGGCCACCGGGGAGCTGTTTTTT. The chain carries TRBV4-2 and TRBJ2-2, with 11 bases aligning to TRBD2. The CDR3 totals 17 residues. The ends lost 3 bases at V and 4 bases at J; junction bases unmatched: 7. Germline assignment: CDR1 LGHNA and CDR2 YNFKEQ.

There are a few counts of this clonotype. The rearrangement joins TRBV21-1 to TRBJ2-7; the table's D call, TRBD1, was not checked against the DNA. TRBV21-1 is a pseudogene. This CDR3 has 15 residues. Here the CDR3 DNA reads TGTGCCAGCAGCAAAGTGGAGACAGGGGTGGTCGAGCAGTACTTC. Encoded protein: CASSKVETGVVEQYF.

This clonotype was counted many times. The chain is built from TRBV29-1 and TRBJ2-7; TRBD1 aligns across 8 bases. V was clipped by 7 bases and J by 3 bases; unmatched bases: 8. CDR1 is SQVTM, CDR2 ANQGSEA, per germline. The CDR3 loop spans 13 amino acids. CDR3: CSATGGSRYEQYF. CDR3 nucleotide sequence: TGCAGCGCTACAGGGGGATCTCGCTACGAGCAGTACTTC.

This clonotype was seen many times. The CDR3 coding sequence is TGTGCCAGCAGTCCAGGGACTTTGTGGGAGACCCAGTACTTC. Amino acids: CASSPGTLWETQYF. This chain uses TRBV12-3 or TRBV12-4 with TRBJ2-5; tentatively, D is TRBD2 (6 bases). The CDR3 totals 14 residues. V lost 5 bases and J 5 bases, leaving 15 bases between the germline ends.

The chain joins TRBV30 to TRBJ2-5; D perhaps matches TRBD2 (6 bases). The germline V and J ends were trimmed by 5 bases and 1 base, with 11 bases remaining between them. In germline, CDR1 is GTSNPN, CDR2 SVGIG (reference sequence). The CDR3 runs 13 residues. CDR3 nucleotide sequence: TGTGCCTGGTGTTGGGGAGGCCAAGAGACCCAGTACTTC. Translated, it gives CAWCWGGQETQYF.

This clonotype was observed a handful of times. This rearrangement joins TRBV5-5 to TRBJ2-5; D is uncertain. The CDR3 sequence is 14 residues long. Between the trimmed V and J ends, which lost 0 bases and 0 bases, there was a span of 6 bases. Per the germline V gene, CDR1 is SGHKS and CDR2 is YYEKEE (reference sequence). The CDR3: CASSLAAYQETQYF. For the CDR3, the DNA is TGTGCCAGCAGCTTGGCAGCGTACCAAGAGACCCAGTACTTC.

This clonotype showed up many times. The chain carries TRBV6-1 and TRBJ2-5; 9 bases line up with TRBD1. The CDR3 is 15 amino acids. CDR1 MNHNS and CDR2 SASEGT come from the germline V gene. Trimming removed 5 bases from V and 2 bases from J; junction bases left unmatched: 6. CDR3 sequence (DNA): TGTGCCAGCAGTTCGACAGGGGGTGTTCAAGAGACCCAGTACTTC. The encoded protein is CASSSTGGVQETQYF.

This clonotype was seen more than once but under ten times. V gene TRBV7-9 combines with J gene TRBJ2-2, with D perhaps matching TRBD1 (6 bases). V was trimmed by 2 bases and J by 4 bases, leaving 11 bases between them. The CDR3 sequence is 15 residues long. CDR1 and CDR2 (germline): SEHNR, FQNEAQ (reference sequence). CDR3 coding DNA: TGTGCCAGCAGCTTAACGGGACACACCACCGGGGAGCTGTTTTTT. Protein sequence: CASSLTGHTTGELFF.

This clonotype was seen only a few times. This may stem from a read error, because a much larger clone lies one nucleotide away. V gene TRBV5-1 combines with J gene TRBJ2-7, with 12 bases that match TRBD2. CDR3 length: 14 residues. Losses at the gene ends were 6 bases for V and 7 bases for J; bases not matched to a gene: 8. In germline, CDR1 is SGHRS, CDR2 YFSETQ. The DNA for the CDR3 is TGCGCCAGCACGGTCCTAGCGGGAGGGCAGGAGCAGTACTTC. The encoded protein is CASTVLAGGQEQYF.

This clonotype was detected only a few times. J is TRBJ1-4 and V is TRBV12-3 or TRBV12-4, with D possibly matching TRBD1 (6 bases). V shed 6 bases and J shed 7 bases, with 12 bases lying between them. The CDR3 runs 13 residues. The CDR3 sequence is CASRWTAREKLFF. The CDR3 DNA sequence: TGTGCCAGCAGGTGGACAGCCCGTGAAAAACTGTTTTTT.

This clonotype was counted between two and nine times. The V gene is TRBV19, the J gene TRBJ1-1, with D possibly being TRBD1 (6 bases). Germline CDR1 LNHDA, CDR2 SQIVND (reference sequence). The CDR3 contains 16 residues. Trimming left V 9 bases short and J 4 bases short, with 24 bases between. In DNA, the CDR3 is TGTGCCAGCGGAGCCCGGACTCAACTAGGGGGCACTGAAGCTTTCTTT. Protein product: CASGARTQLGGTEAFF. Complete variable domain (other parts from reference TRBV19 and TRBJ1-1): DGGITQSPKYLFRKEGQNVTLSCEQNLNHDAMYWYRQDPGQGLRLIYYSQIVNDFQKGDIAEGYSVSREKKESFPLTVTSAQKNPTAFYLCASGARTQLGGTEAFFGQGTRLTVV.

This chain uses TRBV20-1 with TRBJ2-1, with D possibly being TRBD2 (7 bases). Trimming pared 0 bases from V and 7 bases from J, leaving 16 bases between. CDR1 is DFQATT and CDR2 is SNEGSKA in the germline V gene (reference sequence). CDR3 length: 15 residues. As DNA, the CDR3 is TGCAGTGCTAGAGATCTTCGCGGGGGCCAGAATGAGCAGTTCTTC. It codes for CSARDLRGGQNEQFF.

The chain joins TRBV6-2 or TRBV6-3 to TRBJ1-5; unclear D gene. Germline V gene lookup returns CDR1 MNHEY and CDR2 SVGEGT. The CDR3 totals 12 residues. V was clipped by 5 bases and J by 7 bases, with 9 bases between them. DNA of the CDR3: TGTGCCAGCAGTCAATCCACCCAGCCCCAGCATTTT. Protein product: CASSQSTQPQHF.

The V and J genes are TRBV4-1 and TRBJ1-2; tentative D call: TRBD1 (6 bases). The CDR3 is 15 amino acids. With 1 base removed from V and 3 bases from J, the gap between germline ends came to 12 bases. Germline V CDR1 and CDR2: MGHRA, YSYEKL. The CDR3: CASSQAGVGDYGYTF. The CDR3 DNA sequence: TGCGCCAGCAGCCAAGCAGGGGTGGGAGACTATGGCTACACCTTC.

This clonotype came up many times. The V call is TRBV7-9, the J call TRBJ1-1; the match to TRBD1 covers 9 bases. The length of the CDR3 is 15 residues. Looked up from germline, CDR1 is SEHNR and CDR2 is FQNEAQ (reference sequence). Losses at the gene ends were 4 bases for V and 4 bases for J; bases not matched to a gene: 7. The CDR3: CASSSGTGSGTEAFF. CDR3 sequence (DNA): TGTGCCAGCAGCTCCGGGACAGGGTCCGGCACTGAAGCTTTCTTT.

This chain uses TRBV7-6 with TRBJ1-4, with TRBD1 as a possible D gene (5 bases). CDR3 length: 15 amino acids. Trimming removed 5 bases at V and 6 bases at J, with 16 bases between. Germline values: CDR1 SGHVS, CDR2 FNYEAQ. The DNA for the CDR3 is TGTGCCAGCAGCCCCCGAGCCGGGACGGATGAAAAACTGTTTTTT. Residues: CASSPRAGTDEKLFF.

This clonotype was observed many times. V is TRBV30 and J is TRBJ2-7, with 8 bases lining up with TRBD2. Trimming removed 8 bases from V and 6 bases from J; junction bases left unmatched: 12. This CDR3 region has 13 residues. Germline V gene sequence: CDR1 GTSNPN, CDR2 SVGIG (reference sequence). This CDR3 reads CAGDEAGAGEQYF. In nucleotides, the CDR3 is TGTGCCGGAGACGAAGCGGGGGCGGGCGAGCAGTACTTC. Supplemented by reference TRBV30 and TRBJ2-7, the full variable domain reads SQTIHQWPATLVQPVGSPLSLECTVEGTSNPNLYWYRQAAGRGLQLLFYSVGIGQISSEVPQNLSASRPQDRQFILSSKKLLLSDSGFYLCAGDEAGAGEQYFGPGTRLTVT.